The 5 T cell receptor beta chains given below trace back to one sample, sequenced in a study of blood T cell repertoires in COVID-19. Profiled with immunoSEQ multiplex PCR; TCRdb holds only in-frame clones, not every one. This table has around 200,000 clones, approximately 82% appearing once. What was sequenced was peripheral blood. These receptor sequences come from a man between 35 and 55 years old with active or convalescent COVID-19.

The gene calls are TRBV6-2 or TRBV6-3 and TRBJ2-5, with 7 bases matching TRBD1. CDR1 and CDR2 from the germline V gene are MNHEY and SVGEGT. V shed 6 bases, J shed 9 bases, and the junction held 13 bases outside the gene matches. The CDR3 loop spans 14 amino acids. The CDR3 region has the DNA TGTGCCAGCAGCCCAACGGGACAGTCTGGGGCCCAGTACTTC. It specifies CASSPTGQSGAQYF.

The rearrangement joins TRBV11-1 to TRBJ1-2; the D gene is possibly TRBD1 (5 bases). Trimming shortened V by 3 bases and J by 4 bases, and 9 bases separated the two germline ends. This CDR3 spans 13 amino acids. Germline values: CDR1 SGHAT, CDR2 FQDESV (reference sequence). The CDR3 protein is CASSFVGRYGYTF. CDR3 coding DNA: TGTGCCAGCAGCTTTGTGGGGCGCTATGGCTACACCTTC.

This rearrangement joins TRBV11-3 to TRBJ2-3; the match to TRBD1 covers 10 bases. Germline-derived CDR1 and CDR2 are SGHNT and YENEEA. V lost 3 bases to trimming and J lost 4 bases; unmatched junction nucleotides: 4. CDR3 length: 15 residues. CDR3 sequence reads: CASSFDRGPPDTQYF. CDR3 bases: TGTGCCAGCAGCTTCGACAGGGGGCCGCCAGATACGCAGTATTTT.

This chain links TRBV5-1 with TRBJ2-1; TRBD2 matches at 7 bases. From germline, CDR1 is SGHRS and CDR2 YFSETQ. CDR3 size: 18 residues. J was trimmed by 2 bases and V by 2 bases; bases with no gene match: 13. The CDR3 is CASSFGLEGRGTYNEQFF. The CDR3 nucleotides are TGCGCCAGCAGCTTTGGACTAGAGGGGAGAGGCACCTACAATGAGCAGTTCTTC.

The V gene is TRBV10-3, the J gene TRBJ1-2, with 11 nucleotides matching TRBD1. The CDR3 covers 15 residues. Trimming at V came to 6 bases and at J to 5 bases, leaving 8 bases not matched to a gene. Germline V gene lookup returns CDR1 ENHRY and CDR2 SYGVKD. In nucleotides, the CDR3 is TGTGCCATCAGCTCGTCGGACAGGGGGCTGTATGGCTACACCTTC. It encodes CAISSSDRGLYGYTF.